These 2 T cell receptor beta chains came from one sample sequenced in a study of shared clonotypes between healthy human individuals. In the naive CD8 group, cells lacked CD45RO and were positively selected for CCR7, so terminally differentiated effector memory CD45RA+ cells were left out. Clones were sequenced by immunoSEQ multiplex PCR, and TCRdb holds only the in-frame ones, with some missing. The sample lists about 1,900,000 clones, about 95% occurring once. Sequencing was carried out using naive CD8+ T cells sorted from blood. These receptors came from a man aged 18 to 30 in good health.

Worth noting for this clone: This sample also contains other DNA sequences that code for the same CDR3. The CDR3 protein is CASSVETGELFF. The CDR3 DNA reads as TGTGCCAGCAGCGTAGAAACCGGGGAGCTGTTTTTT. This chain joins TRBV9 and TRBJ2-2; D is unclear. Trimming took 0 bases from V and 5 from J, leaving 2 bases between them. Germline CDR1 SGDLS, CDR2 YYNGEE. The CDR3 loop spans 12 amino acids.

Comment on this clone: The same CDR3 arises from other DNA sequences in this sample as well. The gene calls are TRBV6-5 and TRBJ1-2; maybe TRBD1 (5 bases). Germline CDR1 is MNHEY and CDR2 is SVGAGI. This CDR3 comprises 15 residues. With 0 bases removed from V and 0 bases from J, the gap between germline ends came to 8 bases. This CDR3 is CASSYSGDTNYGYTF. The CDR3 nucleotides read TGTGCCAGCAGTTACTCGGGGGATACTAACTATGGCTACACCTTC.